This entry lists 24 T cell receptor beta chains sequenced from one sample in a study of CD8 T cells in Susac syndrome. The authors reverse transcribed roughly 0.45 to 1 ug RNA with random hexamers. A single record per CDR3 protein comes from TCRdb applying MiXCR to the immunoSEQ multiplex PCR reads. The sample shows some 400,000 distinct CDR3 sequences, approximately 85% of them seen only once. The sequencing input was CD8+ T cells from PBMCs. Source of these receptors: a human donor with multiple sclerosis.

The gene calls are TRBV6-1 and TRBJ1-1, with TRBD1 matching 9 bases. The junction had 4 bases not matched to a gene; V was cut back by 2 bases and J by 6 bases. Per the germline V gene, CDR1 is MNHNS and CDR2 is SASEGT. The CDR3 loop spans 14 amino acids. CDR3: CASSETGGFPEAFF. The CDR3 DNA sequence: TGTGCCAGCAGTGAAACAGGGGGCTTCCCTGAAGCTTTCTTT.

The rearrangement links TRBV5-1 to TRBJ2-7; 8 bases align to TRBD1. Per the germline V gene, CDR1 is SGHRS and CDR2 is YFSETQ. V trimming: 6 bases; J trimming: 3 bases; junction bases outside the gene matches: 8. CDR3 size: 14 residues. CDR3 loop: CASTTGTGVYEQYF. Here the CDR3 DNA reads TGCGCCAGCACCACGGGGACAGGCGTCTACGAGCAGTACTTC. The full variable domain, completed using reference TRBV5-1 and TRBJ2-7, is KAGVTQTPRYLIKTRGQQVTLSCSPISGHRSVSWYQQTPGQGLQFLFEYFSETQRNKGNFPGRFSGRQFSNSRSEMNVSTLELGDSALYLCASTTGTGVYEQYFGPGTRLTVT.

The CDR3 region is CASSAGLAGTQETQYF. The CDR3, as DNA: TGTGCCAGTAGTGCCGGACTAGCGGGGACACAAGAGACCCAGTACTTC. V gene TRBV19 combines with J gene TRBJ2-5, with 12 bases aligning to TRBD2. The V gene end was trimmed by 5 bases and the J gene end by 2 bases; junction bases not matched to a gene: 6. Germline V gene data show CDR1 as LNHDA and CDR2 as SQIVND (reference sequence). This CDR3 has 16 residues.

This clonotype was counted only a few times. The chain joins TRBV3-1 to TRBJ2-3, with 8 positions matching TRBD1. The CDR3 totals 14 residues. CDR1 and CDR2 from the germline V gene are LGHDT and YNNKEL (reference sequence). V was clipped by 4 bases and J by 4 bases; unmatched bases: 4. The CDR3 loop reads CASSPGQGADTQYF. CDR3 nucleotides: TGTGCCAGCAGCCCCGGACAGGGTGCAGATACGCAGTATTTT.

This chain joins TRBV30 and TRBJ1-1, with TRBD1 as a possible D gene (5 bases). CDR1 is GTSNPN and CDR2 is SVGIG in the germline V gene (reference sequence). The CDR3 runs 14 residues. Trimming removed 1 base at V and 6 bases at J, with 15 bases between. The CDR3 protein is CAWSEVSGTSEAFF. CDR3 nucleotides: TGTGCCTGGAGTGAAGTATCCGGGACGTCTGAAGCTTTCTTT.

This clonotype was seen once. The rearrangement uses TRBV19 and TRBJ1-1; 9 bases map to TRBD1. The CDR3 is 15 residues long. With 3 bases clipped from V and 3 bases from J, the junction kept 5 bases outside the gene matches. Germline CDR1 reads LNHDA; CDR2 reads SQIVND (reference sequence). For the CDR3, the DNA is TGTGCCAGTAGTATTACAGGGGGCGCGGACACTGAAGCTTTCTTT. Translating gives CASSITGGADTEAFF.

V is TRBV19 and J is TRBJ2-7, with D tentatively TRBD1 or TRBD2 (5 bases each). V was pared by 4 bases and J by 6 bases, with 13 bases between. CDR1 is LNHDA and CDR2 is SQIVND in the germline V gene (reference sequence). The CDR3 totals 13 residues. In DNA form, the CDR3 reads TGTGCCAGTAGTACTTCCGGGACCTTCGAGCAGTACTTC. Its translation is CASSTSGTFEQYF.

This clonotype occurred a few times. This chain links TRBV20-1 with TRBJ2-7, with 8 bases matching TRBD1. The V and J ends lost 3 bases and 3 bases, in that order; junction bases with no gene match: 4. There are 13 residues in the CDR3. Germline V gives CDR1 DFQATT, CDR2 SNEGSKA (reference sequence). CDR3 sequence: CSASRGLNYEQYF. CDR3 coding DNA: TGCAGTGCTAGCAGGGGGCTTAACTACGAGCAGTACTTC.

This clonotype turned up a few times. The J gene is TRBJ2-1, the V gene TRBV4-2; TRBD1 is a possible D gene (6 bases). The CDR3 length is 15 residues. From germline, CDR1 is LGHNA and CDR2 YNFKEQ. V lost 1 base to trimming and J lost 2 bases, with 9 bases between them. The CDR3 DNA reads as TGTGCCAGCAGCCAAGGACAGGCGACCTACAATGAGCAGTTCTTC. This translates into CASSQGQATYNEQFF.

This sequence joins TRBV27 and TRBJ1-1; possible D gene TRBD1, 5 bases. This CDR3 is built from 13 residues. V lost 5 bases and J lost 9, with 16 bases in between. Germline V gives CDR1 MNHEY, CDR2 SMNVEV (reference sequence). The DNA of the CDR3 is TGTGCCAGCAGTGGACGGGACCCCAGTAAAGCTTTCTTT. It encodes CASSGRDPSKAFF.

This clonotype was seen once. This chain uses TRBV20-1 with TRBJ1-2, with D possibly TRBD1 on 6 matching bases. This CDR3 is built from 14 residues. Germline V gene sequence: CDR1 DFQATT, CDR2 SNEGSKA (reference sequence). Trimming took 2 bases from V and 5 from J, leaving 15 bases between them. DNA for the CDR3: TGCAGTGCTAGAAACAGGGCCGCTGTTTATGGCTACACCTTC. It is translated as CSARNRAAVYGYTF.

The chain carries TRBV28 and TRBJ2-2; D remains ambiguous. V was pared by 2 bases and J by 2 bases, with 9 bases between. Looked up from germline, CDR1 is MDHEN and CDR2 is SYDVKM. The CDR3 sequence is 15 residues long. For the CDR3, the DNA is TGTGCCAGCAGTTTAGGGCAGATTAACACCGGGGAGCTGTTTTTT. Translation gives CASSLGQINTGELFF.

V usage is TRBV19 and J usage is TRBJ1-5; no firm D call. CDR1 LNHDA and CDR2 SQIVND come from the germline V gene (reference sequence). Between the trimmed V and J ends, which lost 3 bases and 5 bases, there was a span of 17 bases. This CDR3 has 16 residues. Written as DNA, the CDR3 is TGTGCCAGTAGTATCGGGCACAGTACATTGGATCAGCCCCAGCATTTT. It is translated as CASSIGHSTLDQPQHF.

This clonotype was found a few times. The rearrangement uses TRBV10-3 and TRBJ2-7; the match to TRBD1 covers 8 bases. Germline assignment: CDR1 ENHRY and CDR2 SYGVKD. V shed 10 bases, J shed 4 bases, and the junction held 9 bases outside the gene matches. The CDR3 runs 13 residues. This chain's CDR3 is CATGTGQGYEQYF. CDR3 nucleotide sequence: TGTGCCACCGGGACAGGCCAAGGTTACGAGCAGTACTTC.

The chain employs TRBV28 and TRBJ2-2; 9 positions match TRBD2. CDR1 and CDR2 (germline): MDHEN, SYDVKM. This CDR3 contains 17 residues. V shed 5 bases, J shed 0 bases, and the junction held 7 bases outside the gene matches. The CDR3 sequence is CASSENSGRANTGELFF. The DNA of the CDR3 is TGTGCCAGCAGTGAGAATAGCGGGAGAGCGAACACCGGGGAGCTGTTTTTT.

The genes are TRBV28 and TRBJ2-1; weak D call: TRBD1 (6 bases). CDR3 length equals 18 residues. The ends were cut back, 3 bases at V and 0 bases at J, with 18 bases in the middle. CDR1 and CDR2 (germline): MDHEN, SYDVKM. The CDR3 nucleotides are TGTGCCAGCAGTTTCCCCGAGACAGGAAAGAGCTCCTACAATGAGCAGTTCTTC. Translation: CASSFPETGKSSYNEQFF.

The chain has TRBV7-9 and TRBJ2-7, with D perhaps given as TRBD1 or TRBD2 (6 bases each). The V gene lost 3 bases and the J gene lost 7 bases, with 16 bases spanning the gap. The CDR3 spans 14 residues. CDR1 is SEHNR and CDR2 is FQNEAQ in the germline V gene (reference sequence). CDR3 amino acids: CASSLGPGAGEQYF. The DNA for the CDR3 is TGTGCCAGCAGCTTGGGCCCGGGGGCCGGGGAGCAGTACTTC.

The CDR3 DNA is TGTGCCAGCAGATCCCGACTAGCGGGGGACCTCGCTGAGCAGTTCTTC. Its translation is CASRSRLAGDLAEQFF. This rearrangement joins TRBV6-1 to TRBJ2-1, with TRBD2 matching over 12 bases. The germline gives CDR1 MNHNS, CDR2 SASEGT. The length of the CDR3 is 16 residues. J gave up 9 bases and V 6 bases, and 12 bases lay outside the gene matches.

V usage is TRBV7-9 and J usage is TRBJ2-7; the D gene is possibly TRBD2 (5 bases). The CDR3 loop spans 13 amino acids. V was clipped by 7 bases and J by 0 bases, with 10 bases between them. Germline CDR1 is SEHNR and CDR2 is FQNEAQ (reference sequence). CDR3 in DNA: TGTGCCAGCATGGGTGGGAGCTCCTACGAGCAGTACTTC. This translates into CASMGGSSYEQYF. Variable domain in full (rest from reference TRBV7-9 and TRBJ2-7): DTGVSQNPRHKITKRGQNVTFRCDPISEHNRLYWYRQTLGQGPEFLTYFQNEAQLEKSRLLSDRFSAERPKGSFSTLEIQRTEQGDSAMYLCASMGGSSYEQYFGPGTRLTVT.

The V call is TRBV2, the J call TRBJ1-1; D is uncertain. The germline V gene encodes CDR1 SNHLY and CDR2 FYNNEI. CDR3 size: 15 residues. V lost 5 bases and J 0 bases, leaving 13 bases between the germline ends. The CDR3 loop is CASSKISDMNTEAFF. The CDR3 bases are TGTGCCAGCAGTAAGATCAGTGATATGAACACTGAAGCTTTCTTT.

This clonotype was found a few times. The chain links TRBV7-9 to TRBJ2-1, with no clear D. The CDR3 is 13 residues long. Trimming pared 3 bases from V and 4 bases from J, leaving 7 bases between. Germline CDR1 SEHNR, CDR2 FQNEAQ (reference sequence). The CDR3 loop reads CASSFGRYNEQFF. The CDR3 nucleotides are TGTGCCAGCAGCTTTGGCCGATACAATGAGCAGTTCTTC.

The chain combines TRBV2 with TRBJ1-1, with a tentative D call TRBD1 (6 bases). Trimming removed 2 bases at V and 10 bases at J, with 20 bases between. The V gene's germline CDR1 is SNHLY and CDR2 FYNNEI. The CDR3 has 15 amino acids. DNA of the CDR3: TGTGCCAGCAGTGAACAGGGACACGGAGTTTTTGTAGCTTTCTTT. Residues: CASSEQGHGVFVAFF.

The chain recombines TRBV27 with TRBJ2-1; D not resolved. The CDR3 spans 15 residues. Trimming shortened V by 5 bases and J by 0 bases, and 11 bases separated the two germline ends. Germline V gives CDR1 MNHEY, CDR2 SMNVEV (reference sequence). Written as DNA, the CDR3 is TGTGCCAGCAGTATGGCTAGTGGCTCCTACAATGAGCAGTTCTTC. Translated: CASSMASGSYNEQFF.

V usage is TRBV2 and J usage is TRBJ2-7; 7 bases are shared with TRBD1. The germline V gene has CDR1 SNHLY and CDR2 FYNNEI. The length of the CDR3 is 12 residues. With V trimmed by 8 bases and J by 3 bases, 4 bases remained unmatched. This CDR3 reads CASRDSFYEQYF. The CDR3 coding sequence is TGTGCCAGCCGGGACAGTTTCTACGAGCAGTACTTC.